These 17 T cell receptor beta chains share one sample of origin, sequenced in a study of OX40 agonist ivuxolimab in advanced cancers. The receptor library was made with the immunoSEQ multiplex PCR assay. TCRdb retrieved this table from immuneACCESS and kept in-frame rearrangements only. Not all clones are present; in checked studies, unresolved V genes account for under half, and no reason is known for the remainder. The sample profile shows tens of thousands of clones; 85% to 95% of them were found once. Approximately 18% of the sample goes to the ten largest clones. The material was CD4+ or CD8+ T cells sorted from blood, obtained in a trial of the OX40 agonist ivuxolimab. These receptors originate from an adult with an advanced solid tumor such as melanoma, head and neck, liver or kidney cancer.

The chain carries TRBV27 and TRBJ1-6; D not resolved. Germline CDR1 reads MNHEY; CDR2 reads SMNVEV (reference sequence). The CDR3 totals 13 residues. Between the trimmed V and J ends, which lost 1 base and 12 bases, there was a span of 10 bases. CDR3 in amino acids: CASSLLVTGPLHF. CDR3 DNA: TGTGCCAGCAGTTTATTAGTCACGGGACCCCTCCACTTT.

The CDR3 coding sequence is TGTGCCAGCCTACGAGGCAGACTTAAAGAGACCCAGTACTTC. Translating gives CASLRGRLKETQYF. The gene calls are TRBV9 and TRBJ2-5, with D unresolved. This CDR3 spans 14 amino acids. V was pared by 7 bases and J by 3 bases, with 16 bases between. Germline V CDR1 and CDR2: SGDLS, YYNGEE.

This clone occurred once. The chain joins TRBV7-2 to TRBJ2-1; D not certain. Trimming pared 4 bases from V and 6 bases from J, leaving 16 bases between. CDR1 is SGHTA, CDR2 FQGNSA, per germline. The CDR3 has 15 amino acids. The CDR3 here is CASSWLLDFSNEQFF. The CDR3 nucleotides read TGTGCCAGCAGCTGGCTTTTGGATTTCAGCAATGAGCAGTTCTTC.

CDR3 in amino acids: CASSPGMGGEQYF. As DNA, the CDR3 is TGCGCCAGCAGCCCGGGTATGGGGGGCGAGCAGTACTTC. The rearrangement links TRBV5-1 to TRBJ2-7; tentatively, D is TRBD2 (6 bases). CDR3 length: 13 amino acids. The germline CDR1 and CDR2 sequences are SGHRS and YFSETQ. Trimming took off 4 bases at V and 6 bases at J, with 14 bases between the two ends.

This clone occurred once. This rearrangement joins TRBV9 to TRBJ2-5, with D perhaps being TRBD1 or TRBD2 (5 bases each). The germline gives CDR1 SGDLS, CDR2 YYNGEE. The CDR3 extends over 15 amino acids. Deletions cut 0 bases from V and 5 bases from J, with 14 bases between. The CDR3: CASSVGGAGPETQYF. The CDR3 region has the DNA TGTGCCAGCAGCGTAGGAGGGGCCGGGCCGGAGACCCAGTACTTC.

V usage is TRBV25-1 and J usage is TRBJ1-3; D unresolved. The CDR3 extends over 15 amino acids. Trimming took off 3 bases at V and 4 bases at J, with 13 bases between the two ends. Germline assignment: CDR1 MGHDK and CDR2 SYGVNS. DNA for the CDR3: TGTGCCAGCAGTGACCCACAGCAAGAAGGAAACACCATATATTTT. Translation gives CASSDPQQEGNTIYF.

The rearrangement uses TRBV5-4 and TRBJ2-7; perhaps D is TRBD1 or TRBD2 (6 bases each). Germline assignment: CDR1 SGHNT and CDR2 YYREEE (reference sequence). Trimming took off 4 bases at V and 0 bases at J, with 17 bases between the two ends. The length of the CDR3 is 16 residues. The CDR3 reads CASSTASGAGSYEQYF. For the CDR3, the DNA is TGTGCCAGCAGCACCGCGTCGGGGGCGGGCTCCTACGAGCAGTACTTC.

The chain recombines TRBV13 with TRBJ2-1; 7 bases are a match to TRBD2. Germline CDR1 reads PRHDT; CDR2 reads FYEKMQ (reference sequence). This CDR3 has 17 residues. Losses at the gene ends were 0 bases for V and 5 bases for J; bases not matched to a gene: 10. CDR3 sequence (DNA): TGTGCCAGCAGCTTAGGGTTGGGTCTAGCGGTTAACAATGAGCAGTTCTTC. Its translation: CASSLGLGLAVNNEQFF.

V gene TRBV6-6 combines with J gene TRBJ1-4, with D possibly TRBD1 on 5 matching bases. Germline CDR1 and CDR2: MNHNY and SVGAGI (reference sequence). This CDR3 has 15 amino acids. Trimming removed 2 bases at V and 8 bases at J, with 15 bases between. The CDR3 loop reads CASSYPVRGSEKLFF. DNA of the CDR3: TGTGCCAGCAGTTACCCGGTGAGGGGTTCGGAAAAACTGTTTTTT.

The chain couples TRBV4-3 to TRBJ1-1, with unresolved D. The CDR3 consists of 16 residues. Between the trimmed V and J ends, which lost 1 base and 1 base, there was a span of 13 bases. Germline V gene lookup returns CDR1 LGHNA and CDR2 YSLEER. The CDR3 region has the DNA TGCGCCAGCAGCCAAGGACGTGATGGGCAGAACACTGAAGCTTTCTTT. Translating it yields CASSQGRDGQNTEAFF.

This clone was recorded only once. The V gene is TRBV4-1, the J gene TRBJ2-1; 7 bases fit TRBD1. The ends lost 0 bases at V and 6 bases at J; junction bases unmatched: 14. Germline V gene lookup returns CDR1 MGHRA and CDR2 YSYEKL. The CDR3 has 18 amino acids. As DNA, the CDR3 is TGCGCCAGCAGCCAAGATAATTTTTCGGGACAGCCCCCCAATGAGCAGTTCTTC. Translation: CASSQDNFSGQPPNEQFF.

The chain is built from TRBV6-5 and TRBJ2-5; D perhaps matches TRBD1 (7 bases). Trimming took 0 bases from V and 5 from J, leaving 16 bases between them. CDR3 length equals 16 residues. Per the germline V gene, CDR1 is MNHEY and CDR2 is SVGAGI. CDR3 loop: CASSYSTTGRDETQYF. CDR3 bases: TGTGCCAGCAGTTACTCAACGACAGGGCGGGATGAGACCCAGTACTTC.

The CDR3 nucleotides are TGCGCCAGCAGCAATTCCCGGGGCCCACCCTACAATGAGCAGTTCTTC. It specifies CASSNSRGPPYNEQFF. The V and J genes are TRBV5-1 and TRBJ2-1, with D perhaps assigned TRBD1 or TRBD2 (5 bases each). The V end was cut by 4 bases, the J end by 2 bases, with 16 bases between. The length of the CDR3 is 16 residues. The V gene's germline CDR1 is SGHRS and CDR2 YFSETQ.

The rearrangement links TRBV7-2 to TRBJ1-1; D uncertain. The CDR3 covers 13 residues. Looked up from germline, CDR1 is SGHTA and CDR2 is FQGNSA. The ends were cut back, 1 base at V and 8 bases at J, with 11 bases in the middle. DNA of the CDR3: TGTGCCAGCAGCTTAGTAGACGGCTCCGAAGCTTTCTTT. This sequence encodes CASSLVDGSEAFF.

This chain uses TRBV5-4 with TRBJ1-1, with TRBD1 matching 7 bases. CDR1 is SGHNT, CDR2 YYREEE, per germline (reference sequence). The CDR3 length is 14 residues. V was clipped by 4 bases and J by 2 bases; unmatched bases: 5. The chain's CDR3 is CASSPWDRNTEAFF. DNA of the CDR3: TGTGCCAGCAGCCCCTGGGACAGAAACACTGAAGCTTTCTTT.

The J gene is TRBJ2-3, the V gene TRBV7-9; 7 nucleotides align to TRBD1. V dropped 0 bases and J dropped 6; count of bases not matched to a gene: 3. The CDR3 runs to 14 residues. Looked up from germline, CDR1 is SEHNR and CDR2 is FQNEAQ (reference sequence). The CDR3, as DNA: TGTGCCAGCAGCTTAGCAAGGGGGCTGGATACGCAGTATTTT. This sequence encodes CASSLARGLDTQYF.

The chain combines TRBV2 with TRBJ1-2, with D possibly being TRBD1 (5 bases). The CDR3 loop spans 14 amino acids. Germline-derived CDR1 and CDR2 are SNHLY and FYNNEI. V was cut by 5 bases and J by 2 bases, with 12 bases left in between. The CDR3 sequence: CASSPRAGNYGYTF. The CDR3 DNA reads TGTGCCAGCAGTCCCCGGGCAGGGAACTATGGCTACACCTTC.